Each of the 21 T cell receptor beta chains below was sequenced from the same sample in a study of OX40 agonist ivuxolimab in advanced cancers. The table came from immunoSEQ multiplex PCR; TCRdb's copy has only in-frame clones and leaves some out. The data show more than 45,000 clones, approximately 86% seen once. Sample: CD4+ or CD8+ T cells sorted from blood, taken in a trial of the OX40 agonist ivuxolimab. The receptors derive from an adult with an advanced solid tumor such as melanoma, head and neck, liver or kidney cancer.

This chain links TRBV6-5 with TRBJ1-2; TRBD1 aligns across 7 bases. The CDR3 has 14 amino acids. The V and J ends lost 1 base and 8 bases, in that order; junction bases with no gene match: 7. Germline V gene data show CDR1 as MNHEY and CDR2 as SVGAGI. CDR3 residues: CASSYFRGMGGYTF. The CDR3 bases are TGTGCCAGCAGTTACTTCAGGGGGATGGGAGGCTACACCTTC.

The chain is built from TRBV27 and TRBJ2-3; D remains unclear. The length of the CDR3 is 14 residues. Trimming stripped 4 bases from V and 2 bases from J, with 10 bases between. Germline V lookup: CDR1 MNHEY, CDR2 SMNVEV (reference sequence). The CDR3 region has the DNA TGTGCCAGCAGTTGGGGATCCTTCACAGATACGCAGTATTTT. Encoded protein: CASSWGSFTDTQYF.

The table lists this clone with a count of one. The CDR3 protein is CASSPPSSSGTIYF. The DNA of the CDR3 is TGTGCCAGCAGCCCCCCGAGCTCCTCAGGCACCATATATTTT. The chain carries TRBV7-9 and TRBJ1-3; D remains unclear. V was trimmed by 5 bases and J by 9 bases, leaving 17 bases between them. Germline CDR1 SEHNR, CDR2 FQNEAQ (reference sequence). The CDR3 is made up of 14 amino acids.

This chain connects TRBV5-1 to TRBJ1-1; D perhaps matches TRBD1 (6 bases). The CDR3 totals 14 residues. V dropped 4 bases and J dropped 0 bases, with 10 bases sitting between them. Germline lookup yields CDR1 SGHRS and CDR2 YFSETQ. In nucleotides, the CDR3 is TGCGCCAGCAGCCGCGGACAGATGAACACTGAAGCTTTCTTT. Amino acid sequence: CASSRGQMNTEAFF.

V gene TRBV30 combines with J gene TRBJ2-7; the D is unclear. The CDR3 consists of 12 residues. V was clipped by 1 base and J by 0 bases, with 4 bases between them. Germline V gene data show CDR1 as GTSNPN and CDR2 as SVGIG (reference sequence). This CDR3 is CAWSAYSYEQYF. In DNA, the CDR3 is TGTGCCTGGAGTGCCTACTCCTACGAGCAGTACTTC. The entire variable domain, with the rest obtained from reference TRBV30 and TRBJ2-7, is as follows: SQTIHQWPATLVQPVGSPLSLECTVEGTSNPNLYWYRQAAGRGLQLLFYSVGIGQISSEVPQNLSASRPQDRQFILSSKKLLLSDSGFYLCAWSAYSYEQYFGPGTRLTVT.

The CDR3: CASSVGTLPYNEQFF. The CDR3 nucleotides are TGTGCCAGCAGCGTAGGGACACTTCCCTACAATGAGCAGTTCTTC. The chain uses TRBV9 and TRBJ2-1; weak D call: TRBD1 (5 bases). Trimming left V 0 bases short and J 2 bases short, with 9 bases between. The CDR3 covers 15 residues. The germline CDR1 and CDR2 sequences are SGDLS and YYNGEE.

The V gene is TRBV29-1, the J gene TRBJ2-2; 12 nucleotides match TRBD2. Germline CDR1 reads SQVTM; CDR2 reads ANQGSEA. The trim removed 4 bases at V and 0 bases at J, leaving 6 bases unmatched. The length of the CDR3 is 17 residues. In nucleotides, the CDR3 is TGCAGCGTTGTGGGGGGACTAGCGGGTGCGAACACCGGGGAGCTGTTTTTT. Its protein product is CSVVGGLAGANTGELFF.

The chain has TRBV29-1 and TRBJ1-2, with D perhaps matching TRBD1 (5 bases). This CDR3 is built from 13 residues. Germline CDR1 is SQVTM and CDR2 is ANQGSEA. With 2 bases removed from V and 0 bases from J, the gap between germline ends came to 7 bases. CDR3 sequence reads: CSVERGTNYGYTF. CDR3 DNA: TGCAGCGTTGAACGGGGGACTAACTATGGCTACACCTTC.

The genes are TRBV25-1 and TRBJ2-3; D gene unclear. Germline values: CDR1 MGHDK, CDR2 SYGVNS. The CDR3 has 15 amino acids. The germline V and J ends were trimmed by 4 bases and 2 bases, with 13 bases remaining between them. The CDR3 bases are TGTGCCAGCAGTGGCTCTTCTCGCGACACAGATACGCAGTATTTT. Translated, it gives CASSGSSRDTDTQYF.

The chain recombines TRBV19 with TRBJ2-6; tentative D call: TRBD1 (5 bases). This CDR3 contains 16 residues. Germline V gene lookup returns CDR1 LNHDA and CDR2 SQIVND (reference sequence). V was shortened by 9 bases and J by 0 bases, with 15 bases between the two germline ends. The CDR3 DNA reads TGTGCCAGCGACTTAGGGGCCCGCTCTGGGGCCAACGTCCTGACTTTC. It translates to CASDLGARSGANVLTF.

This clone was seen a handful of times. As DNA, the CDR3 is TGTGCTAGTGGTTTGGTTTCCGGGTACACCGGGGAGCTGTTTTTT. Translating gives CASGLVSGYTGELFF. The chain couples TRBV12-5 to TRBJ2-2; D is undetermined. With 0 bases removed from V and 3 bases from J, the gap between germline ends came to 8 bases. CDR3 size: 15 residues. Looked up from germline, CDR1 is LGHNT and CDR2 is FRNRAP.

The rearrangement uses TRBV7-8 and TRBJ2-2, with D perhaps being TRBD1 or TRBD2 (5 bases each). Trimming shortened V by 3 bases and J by 4 bases, and 9 bases separated the two germline ends. Germline CDR1 SGHVS, CDR2 FQNEAQ. The CDR3 is 14 amino acids. The CDR3 DNA sequence: TGTGCCAGCAGCTTCGGGGCGCGCACCGGGGAGCTGTTTTTT. Its protein is CASSFGARTGELFF. Drawing the rest from reference TRBV7-8 and TRBJ2-2, the complete variable domain is GAGVSQSPRYKVAKRGQDVALRCDPISGHVSLFWYQQALGQGPEFLTYFQNEAQLDKSGLPSDRFFAERPEGSVSTLKIQRTQQEDSAVYLCASSFGARTGELFFGEGSRLTVL.

The rearrangement links TRBV7-2 to TRBJ2-7; 7 bases align to TRBD1. The length of the CDR3 is 14 residues. The germline gives CDR1 SGHTA, CDR2 FQGNSA. Losses at the gene ends were 1 base for V and 2 bases for J; bases not matched to a gene: 2. This CDR3 is CASSLGGGAYEQYF. The CDR3, as DNA: TGTGCCAGCAGCTTAGGAGGGGGCGCCTACGAGCAGTACTTC.

This clone was seen only a few times. DNA of the CDR3: TGCGCCAGCAGTCGAGTGGGGGGCACTGAAGCTTTCTTT. Amino acid sequence: CASSRVGGTEAFF. The chain couples TRBV5-1 to TRBJ1-1, with D possibly TRBD1 on 5 matching bases. The CDR3 runs to 13 residues. Germline V gene lookup returns CDR1 SGHRS and CDR2 YFSETQ. The V end was cut by 5 bases, the J end by 4 bases, with 12 bases between. The full variable domain, its missing parts supplied by reference TRBV5-1 and TRBJ1-1, is KAGVTQTPRYLIKTRGQQVTLSCSPISGHRSVSWYQQTPGQGLQFLFEYFSETQRNKGNFPGRFSGRQFSNSRSEMNVSTLELGDSALYLCASSRVGGTEAFFGQGTRLTVV.

V gene TRBV5-6 combines with J gene TRBJ2-5, with 10 bases lining up with TRBD2. After removal of 0 bases from V and 5 bases from J, the junction contained 13 bases not matched to a gene. In germline, CDR1 is SGHDT, CDR2 YYEEEE. The CDR3 consists of 18 residues. The CDR3 bases are TGTGCCAGCAGCTTGGGCCCAGCGGGAGGGCCGGTAGGGGAGACCCAGTACTTC. Protein product: CASSLGPAGGPVGETQYF.

This chain connects TRBV7-2 to TRBJ2-5; TRBD2 matches 11 bases. Losses at the gene ends were 1 base for V and 3 bases for J; bases not matched to a gene: 7. Germline V gene lookup returns CDR1 SGHTA and CDR2 FQGNSA. This CDR3 is built from 17 residues. The CDR3 region has the DNA TGTGCCAGCAGCTTAGATCTAGCGGGGGGCCTCGAAGAGACCCAGTACTTC. Its protein product is CASSLDLAGGLEETQYF.

By share, this clone counts as medium-sized (0.01 to 0.1%). The chain combines TRBV4-1 with TRBJ1-6; D remains unclear. The germline V gene has CDR1 MGHRA and CDR2 YSYEKL. V was pared by 0 bases and J by 7 bases, with 16 bases between. The CDR3 extends over 17 amino acids. The CDR3 protein is CASSQEALEGWNSPLHF. CDR3 coding DNA: TGCGCCAGCAGCCAAGAAGCTTTGGAGGGTTGGAATTCACCCCTCCACTTT.

The gene calls are TRBV15 and TRBJ2-7; TRBD2 aligns across 7 bases. The V segment lost 1 base and the J segment 6 bases; nucleotides outside the gene matches: 9. The CDR3 totals 15 residues. The germline V gene encodes CDR1 LNHNV and CDR2 YYDKDF (reference sequence). The chain's CDR3 is CATSRGGGRASEQYF. The CDR3 bases are TGTGCCACCAGCAGAGGTGGGGGGAGGGCCTCCGAGCAGTACTTC.

V usage is TRBV30 and J usage is TRBJ2-2, with TRBD1 matching over 8 bases. With 4 bases clipped from V and 3 bases from J, the junction kept 4 bases outside the gene matches. The CDR3 is 14 residues long. Germline values: CDR1 GTSNPN, CDR2 SVGIG (reference sequence). The CDR3 DNA follows: TGTGCCTGGAACCCGACAGGGGACACCGGGGAGCTGTTTTTT. Translating it yields CAWNPTGDTGELFF.

The chain has TRBV6-6 and TRBJ1-2, with 8 nucleotides matching TRBD1. This CDR3 is built from 12 residues. Germline values: CDR1 MNHNY, CDR2 SVGAGI (reference sequence). Trimming cost V 6 bases and J 5 bases; bases outside gene matches: 2. For the CDR3, the DNA is TGTGCCAGCAGCCAGGGGGCGTATGGCTACACCTTC. Translation: CASSQGAYGYTF.

The chain carries TRBV29-1 and TRBJ2-3; tentative D call: TRBD1 (7 bases). The CDR3 runs 12 residues. Germline CDR1 SQVTM, CDR2 ANQGSEA. V was cut by 6 bases and J by 4 bases, with 11 bases left in between. CDR3 sequence reads: CSVSRGADTQYF. The CDR3 DNA reads as TGCAGCGTGAGCAGGGGGGCAGATACGCAGTATTTT.